The next 31 T cell receptor beta chains were all read from a single sample in a study of blood T cell repertoires in COVID-19 (dated by TCRdb to about 2020). The library came from the immunoSEQ multiplex PCR assay. The clones in this table, taken by TCRdb from immuneACCESS, are in-frame only. Not every clone is retained; where verified, under half of the shortfall comes from an unresolved V gene, and the cause of the rest is unknown. This sample lists more than 250,000 clones; around 78% were detected once. Around 4.5% of the sample goes to the ten largest clones. Sequencing was done on a sample of peripheral blood. Receptors were obtained from a man in his 60s who had recovered from COVID-19.

As DNA, the CDR3 is TGTGCCAGCAGCTCGGGACAGGGGAATAATTCACCCCTCCACTTT. Its protein is CASSSGQGNNSPLHF. J is TRBJ1-6 and V is TRBV5-6, with TRBD1 matching 10 bases. The CDR3 consists of 15 residues. Germline-derived CDR1 and CDR2 are SGHDT and YYEEEE. The junction had 2 bases not matched to a gene; V was cut back by 3 bases and J by 5 bases.

This chain links TRBV27 with TRBJ1-1; D ambiguous. CDR3 length: 14 amino acids. The V end was cut by 3 bases, the J end by 1 base, with 9 bases between. Germline values: CDR1 MNHEY, CDR2 SMNVEV (reference sequence). CDR3 protein: CASSFGVSNTEAFF. In DNA, the CDR3 is TGTGCCAGCAGTTTCGGGGTCTCGAACACTGAAGCTTTCTTT.

Remarks on this clone: Distinct nucleotide sequences in the sample also encode this CDR3. The chain couples TRBV29-1 to TRBJ2-7, with 8 positions matching TRBD1. The CDR3 sequence is 12 residues long. Germline V CDR1 and CDR2: SQVTM, ANQGSEA. The junction had 0 bases not matched to a gene; V was cut back by 4 bases and J by 1 base. The CDR3 bases are TGCAGCGTTGGACAGGGGTCCTACGAGCAGTACTTC. The encoded protein is CSVGQGSYEQYF.

This clone appeared a few times. This chain links TRBV10-1 with TRBJ1-1; 9 bases agree with TRBD1. The CDR3 extends over 13 amino acids. V lost 7 bases, J lost 4 bases, and 4 bases stayed unmatched. Germline V gene lookup returns CDR1 WNHNN and CDR2 SYGVQD (reference sequence). The CDR3 loop is CASKGQGGTEAFF. The CDR3 DNA follows: TGCGCCAGCAAGGGACAGGGAGGCACTGAAGCTTTCTTT.

This clone was seen once. This chain joins TRBV11-2 and TRBJ1-2; D remains unclear. Trimming shortened V by 1 base and J by 8 bases, and 11 bases separated the two germline ends. The germline gives CDR1 SGHAT, CDR2 FQNNGV. This CDR3 contains 13 residues. CDR3 nucleotide sequence: TGTGCCAGCAGCTTAGGCGCTCGGAGGGGCTACACCTTC. This gives the protein CASSLGARRGYTF.

The genes are TRBV5-6 and TRBJ1-5; 8 bases match TRBD1. V dropped 4 bases and J dropped 5; count of bases not matched to a gene: 11. Germline loops: CDR1 SGHDT, CDR2 YYEEEE. The length of the CDR3 is 16 residues. The CDR3 reads CASSPRAGGPDQPQHF. CDR3 coding DNA: TGTGCCAGCAGCCCAAGGGCAGGGGGCCCCGATCAGCCCCAGCATTTT.

The chain employs TRBV11-2 and TRBJ1-6; a weak D match, TRBD1 (5 bases). The CDR3 runs to 14 residues. Germline V gives CDR1 SGHAT, CDR2 FQNNGV. Trimming removed 4 bases at V and 9 bases at J, with 13 bases between. CDR3 DNA sequence: TGTGCCAGCAGCTGGGGGGTTGGTATTTCACCCCTCCACTTT. Protein product: CASSWGVGISPLHF. Based on the CDR3 plus reference TRBV11-2 and TRBJ1-6, the full variable domain is EAGVAQSPRYKIIEKRQSVAFWCNPISGHATLYWYQQILGQGPKLLIQFQNNGVVDDSQLPKDRFSAERLKGVDSTLKIQPAKLEDSAVYLCASSWGVGISPLHFGNGTRLTVT.

The chain is built from TRBV21-1 and TRBJ1-3; TRBD1, the D gene given by the table, was not confirmed from the DNA. TRBV21-1 is a pseudogene segment. The CDR3 is 18 amino acids. The CDR3 sequence is CAIQTGVRTEGSGNTIYF. Written as DNA, the CDR3 is TGTGCCATCCAAACGGGCGTACGGACAGAGGGCTCTGGAAACACCATATATTTT.

This clone was seen many times. J is TRBJ1-1 and V is TRBV5-5; D not resolved. V was trimmed by 3 bases and J by 0 bases, leaving 6 bases between them. This CDR3 contains 13 residues. Germline V gene data show CDR1 as SGHKS and CDR2 as YYEKEE (reference sequence). CDR3 DNA: TGTGCCAGCAGCTCTGACTTGAACACTGAAGCTTTCTTT. It codes for CASSSDLNTEAFF. Full variable domain (rest looked up from reference TRBV5-5 and TRBJ1-1): DAGVTQSPTHLIKTRGQQVTLRCSPISGHKSVSWYQQVLGQGPQFIFQYYEKEERGRGNFPDRFSARQFPNYSSELNVNALLLGDSALYLCASSSDLNTEAFFGQGTRLTVV.

The chain has TRBV3-1 (or the pseudogene TRBV3-2) and TRBJ1-1; TRBD1 agrees at 9 bases. The germline CDR1 and CDR2 sequences are LGHDT and YNNKEL (reference sequence). This CDR3 has 15 amino acids. With V trimmed by 2 bases and J by 4 bases, 5 bases remained unmatched. CDR3 amino acids: CASSQTNRGPTEAFF. CDR3 nucleotide sequence: TGTGCCAGCAGCCAAACTAACAGGGGGCCCACTGAAGCTTTCTTT.

The sample holds one count of this clone. The V gene is TRBV6-4, the J gene TRBJ2-3; 10 positions match TRBD1. J was trimmed by 4 bases and V by 0 bases; bases with no gene match: 1. CDR3 length: 15 amino acids. Germline loops: CDR1 MRHNA, CDR2 SNTAGT. CDR3 residues: CASSDSGQGSDTQYF. The CDR3 DNA reads TGTGCCAGCAGTGACTCGGGACAGGGGTCAGATACGCAGTATTTT.

The chain has TRBV18 and TRBJ2-2, with TRBD2 as a possible D gene (5 bases). Germline V gene sequence: CDR1 KGHSH, CDR2 LQKENI. This CDR3 has 15 residues. Between the trimmed V and J ends, which lost 0 bases and 9 bases, there was a span of 14 bases. The CDR3 region is CASSPPTRSNRELFF. As DNA, the CDR3 is TGTGCCAGCTCACCACCTACTAGGAGTAACCGGGAGCTGTTTTTT.

The genes are TRBV5-8 and TRBJ1-5; 7 bases align to TRBD1. Germline V gives CDR1 SGHTS, CDR2 YDEGEE. The CDR3 extends over 14 amino acids. V dropped 4 bases and J dropped 3; count of bases not matched to a gene: 4. The CDR3 nucleotides are TGTGCCAGCAGCGGGGGACAGCCCAATCAGCCCCAGCATTTT. Encoded protein: CASSGGQPNQPQHF.

The J gene is TRBJ2-1, the V gene TRBV5-1, with TRBD2 identical over 12 bases. The germline V gene encodes CDR1 SGHRS and CDR2 YFSETQ. This CDR3 comprises 16 residues. V dropped 2 bases and J dropped 7; count of bases not matched to a gene: 7. In DNA form, the CDR3 reads TGCGCCAGCAGCTTTACGCTAGCGGGAGGGGGTAATGAGCAGTTCTTC. Translation: CASSFTLAGGGNEQFF.

V is TRBV20-1 and J is TRBJ1-4; the match to TRBD1 covers 9 bases. The CDR3 is 15 residues long. Looked up from germline, CDR1 is DFQATT and CDR2 is SNEGSKA (reference sequence). With V trimmed by 3 bases and J by 8 bases, 10 bases remained unmatched. The CDR3 loop reads CSASNSQGAGEKLFF. In DNA, the CDR3 is TGCAGTGCTAGTAACTCACAGGGGGCTGGGGAAAAACTGTTTTTT.

This sequence joins TRBV9 and TRBJ2-1, with 11 bases matching TRBD2. In germline, CDR1 is SGDLS, CDR2 YYNGEE. The CDR3 runs 15 residues. Unmatched junction bases numbered 3, after V lost 0 bases and J lost 7 bases. CDR3: CASSVVAGGANEQFF. The CDR3 DNA follows: TGTGCCAGCAGCGTAGTAGCGGGGGGGGCAAATGAGCAGTTCTTC.

The rearrangement uses TRBV11-2 and TRBJ2-7; 8 bases match TRBD1. J gave up 4 bases and V 2 bases, and 7 bases lay outside the gene matches. CDR1 and CDR2 from the germline V gene are SGHAT and FQNNGV. CDR3 size: 15 residues. The CDR3 nucleotides are TGTGCCAGCAGCTTACAAGGCACAGGGGGGTACGAGCAGTACTTC. This translates into CASSLQGTGGYEQYF.

J is TRBJ2-5 and V is TRBV7-2; 13 positions agree with TRBD2. J was trimmed by 5 bases and V by 7 bases; bases with no gene match: 13. Germline V gene data show CDR1 as SGHTA and CDR2 as FQGNSA. This CDR3 is 17 amino acids long. The DNA of the CDR3 is TGTGCCAGCACCGACCCACTAGCGGGGGGGCTGGCGGAGACCCAGTACTTC. Its protein product is CASTDPLAGGLAETQYF.

V usage is TRBV19 and J usage is TRBJ2-5, with 9 bases that match TRBD1. V shed 3 bases and J 5 bases; nucleotides not matched to a gene: 4. Germline loops: CDR1 LNHDA, CDR2 SQIVND (reference sequence). This CDR3 spans 14 amino acids. CDR3 DNA sequence: TGTGCCAGTAGTATGGGACAGGGTATGGAGACCCAGTACTTC. Translated: CASSMGQGMETQYF.

The chain employs TRBV7-6 and TRBJ2-3; D remains unclear. Looked up from germline, CDR1 is SGHVS and CDR2 is FNYEAQ. This CDR3 contains 14 residues. Trimming took off 5 bases at V and 2 bases at J, with 11 bases between the two ends. The CDR3 loop is CASSTTSFTDTQYF. The CDR3 nucleotides read TGTGCCAGCAGCACCACTTCCTTCACAGATACGCAGTATTTT.

In DNA form, the CDR3 reads TGTGCCTGCACTAGCGAGAACACAGATACGCAGTATTTT. It encodes CACTSENTDTQYF. V gene TRBV30 combines with J gene TRBJ2-3; 7 positions agree with TRBD2. V was pared by 6 bases and J by 2 bases, with 5 bases of the junction left unmatched. The germline CDR1 and CDR2 sequences are GTSNPN and SVGIG (reference sequence). CDR3 length: 13 residues.

J is TRBJ2-5 and V is TRBV5-1; TRBD2 matches at 10 bases. The CDR3 runs to 16 residues. Trimming took 4 bases from V and 4 from J; bases not matched to a gene: 10. The germline gives CDR1 SGHRS, CDR2 YFSETQ. CDR3 in amino acids: CASSRVASGGTETQYF. Here the CDR3 DNA reads TGCGCCAGCAGCAGGGTGGCTAGCGGGGGTACAGAGACCCAGTACTTC.

This chain uses TRBV4-1 with TRBJ1-5; a weak D match, TRBD1 (6 bases). CDR1 and CDR2 from the germline V gene are MGHRA and YSYEKL. There are 15 residues in the CDR3. V lost 4 bases and J 2 bases, leaving 12 bases between the germline ends. CDR3: CASSPRDTGNQPQHF. For the CDR3, the DNA is TGCGCCAGCAGCCCTCGGGACACGGGCAATCAGCCCCAGCATTTT.

This CDR3 is CSVASGVAGGNEQFF. CDR3 DNA sequence: TGCAGCGTTGCTTCGGGGGTAGCGGGAGGCAATGAGCAGTTCTTC. The V gene is TRBV29-1, the J gene TRBJ2-1, with TRBD2 matching 10 bases. V lost 4 bases and J lost 6; bases outside the gene matches: 9. The CDR3 totals 15 residues. Germline V gene sequence: CDR1 SQVTM, CDR2 ANQGSEA.

The chain carries TRBV6-6 and TRBJ1-1; D is undetermined. V was clipped by 2 bases and J by 1 base, with 11 bases between them. Germline V lookup: CDR1 MNHNY, CDR2 SVGAGI (reference sequence). The CDR3 runs to 15 residues. CDR3 protein: CASSYRGNTNTEAFF. For the CDR3, the DNA is TGTGCCAGCAGTTACCGAGGTAATACGAACACTGAAGCTTTCTTT.

This chain uses TRBV28 with TRBJ1-6, with 7 bases aligning to TRBD1. From germline, CDR1 is MDHEN and CDR2 SYDVKM. With 7 bases clipped from V and 5 bases from J, the junction kept 5 bases outside the gene matches. CDR3 length equals 14 residues. CDR3 sequence: CASIPGQNNSPLHF. CDR3 DNA: TGTGCCAGCATCCCGGGACAGAATAATTCACCCCTCCACTTT.

The gene calls are TRBV7-3 and TRBJ2-3; TRBD1 agrees at 9 bases. The CDR3 totals 16 residues. The V gene end was trimmed by 5 bases and the J gene end by 2 bases; junction bases not matched to a gene: 8. Germline loops: CDR1 SGHTA, CDR2 FQGTGA. As DNA, the CDR3 is TGTGCCAGCAGCCTTACAGGGGGCCGAGCCACAGATACGCAGTATTTT. It yields the protein CASSLTGGRATDTQYF.

The V gene is TRBV2, the J gene TRBJ2-1, with unresolved D. The CDR3 totals 14 residues. Trimming removed 6 bases from V and 5 bases from J, with 14 bases in between. The germline CDR1 and CDR2 sequences are SNHLY and FYNNEI. CDR3 region: CASRRSPFDNEQFF. CDR3 nucleotides: TGTGCCAGCAGGCGCTCCCCGTTCGACAATGAGCAGTTCTTC.

This clone was counted once. This chain links TRBV6-2 or TRBV6-3 with TRBJ2-3; 8 bases match TRBD2. The CDR3 runs to 14 residues. Germline V gene data show CDR1 as MNHEY and CDR2 as SVGEGT. J was trimmed by 6 bases and V by 2 bases; bases with no gene match: 4. This CDR3 is CASSYAGGRDTQYF. CDR3 coding DNA: TGTGCCAGCAGTTACGCGGGAGGACGGGATACGCAGTATTTT.

The chain has TRBV30 and TRBJ1-2; D gene uncertain. CDR3 length equals 14 residues. CDR1 is GTSNPN and CDR2 is SVGIG in the germline V gene (reference sequence). With 2 bases removed from V and 4 bases from J, the gap between germline ends came to 14 bases. The CDR3 region has the DNA TGTGCCTGGAGTCCTGGCCGGGATAGCTATGGCTACACCTTC. Translated, it gives CAWSPGRDSYGYTF.

This clone has just one count. This chain uses TRBV5-6 with TRBJ2-7, with TRBD2 identical over 9 bases. The CDR3 loop spans 13 amino acids. Germline lookup yields CDR1 SGHDT and CDR2 YYEEEE. J lost 7 bases, V lost 1 base, and 3 bases had no gene match. The CDR3 spells CASSLPSGKEQYF. CDR3 DNA: TGTGCCAGCAGCTTGCCTAGCGGGAAGGAGCAGTACTTC. The full variable domain, rest sourced from reference TRBV5-6 and TRBJ2-7, is DAGVTQSPTHLIKTRGQQVTLRCSPKSGHDTVSWYQQALGQGPQFIFQYYEEEERQRGNFPDRFSGHQFPNYSSELNVNALLLGDSALYLCASSLPSGKEQYFGPGTRLTVT.